This record looks at one T cell receptor (beta chain) sequence and its context. This record belongs to a study of cytomegalovirus exposure and HLA in healthy donors. Germline lookup yields CDR1 MNHEY and CDR2 SVGAGI. With V trimmed by 6 bases and J by 5 bases, 6 bases remained unmatched. The CDR3 length is 14 residues. Primers included in the PCR were 60 Vbeta and 13 Jbeta primers. TCRdb's table, derived via immunoSEQ multiplex PCR, lists solely in-frame clones and lacks some. The sample lists approximately 240,000 clones; approximately 84% were seen once. This receptor was identified in a woman in her thirties or forties in good health and CMV-seronegative. The sample consisted of PBMCs. The gene calls are TRBV6-5 and TRBJ1-5, with TRBD1 matching 8 bases. The CDR3 is CASSLGQGHQPQHF. CDR3 coding DNA: TGTGCCAGCAGCCTTGGACAGGGCCATCAGCCCCAGCATTTT.